This T cell receptor (beta chain) was sequenced in a study of regulatory T cells in long-lasting Graves disease. Study-wide points: When disease was persistent, TRBV28, TRBJ1-2 and TRBJ2-5 were the favored segments.

V dropped 5 bases and J dropped 3; count of bases not matched to a gene: 9. Germline CDR1 and CDR2: SEHNR and FQNEAQ (reference sequence). CDR3 length equals 15 residues. Arm-PCR of CDR3 regions and iRepertoire HTBI primers were used to build TCR beta libraries. One entry per CDR3 protein, called by TCRdb with MiXCR from the multiplex PCR reads. The table has about 540,000 distinct CDR3 sequences, approximately 15% seen once. This clonotype was seen many times. Its specificity is unknown. Time point here: newly diagnosed GD, antithyroid drugs for less than 3 months. Isolated PBMC RNA provided the starting material for the TCR library. The same sample was also studied in work on T cells in Graves' hyperthyroidism and ophthalmopathy.

The V call is TRBV7-9, the J call TRBJ1-2, with TRBD1 identical over 7 bases. Source: peripheral blood mononuclear cells (PBMCs), taken at new diagnosis, from a patient treated with antithyroid drugs. The TCR comes from a man aged 25-40 years with Graves disease. The chain's CDR3 is CASSRKRQGDYGYTF. The CDR3 DNA sequence: TGTGCCAGCAGCCGTAAGAGACAGGGAGACTATGGCTACACCTTC.